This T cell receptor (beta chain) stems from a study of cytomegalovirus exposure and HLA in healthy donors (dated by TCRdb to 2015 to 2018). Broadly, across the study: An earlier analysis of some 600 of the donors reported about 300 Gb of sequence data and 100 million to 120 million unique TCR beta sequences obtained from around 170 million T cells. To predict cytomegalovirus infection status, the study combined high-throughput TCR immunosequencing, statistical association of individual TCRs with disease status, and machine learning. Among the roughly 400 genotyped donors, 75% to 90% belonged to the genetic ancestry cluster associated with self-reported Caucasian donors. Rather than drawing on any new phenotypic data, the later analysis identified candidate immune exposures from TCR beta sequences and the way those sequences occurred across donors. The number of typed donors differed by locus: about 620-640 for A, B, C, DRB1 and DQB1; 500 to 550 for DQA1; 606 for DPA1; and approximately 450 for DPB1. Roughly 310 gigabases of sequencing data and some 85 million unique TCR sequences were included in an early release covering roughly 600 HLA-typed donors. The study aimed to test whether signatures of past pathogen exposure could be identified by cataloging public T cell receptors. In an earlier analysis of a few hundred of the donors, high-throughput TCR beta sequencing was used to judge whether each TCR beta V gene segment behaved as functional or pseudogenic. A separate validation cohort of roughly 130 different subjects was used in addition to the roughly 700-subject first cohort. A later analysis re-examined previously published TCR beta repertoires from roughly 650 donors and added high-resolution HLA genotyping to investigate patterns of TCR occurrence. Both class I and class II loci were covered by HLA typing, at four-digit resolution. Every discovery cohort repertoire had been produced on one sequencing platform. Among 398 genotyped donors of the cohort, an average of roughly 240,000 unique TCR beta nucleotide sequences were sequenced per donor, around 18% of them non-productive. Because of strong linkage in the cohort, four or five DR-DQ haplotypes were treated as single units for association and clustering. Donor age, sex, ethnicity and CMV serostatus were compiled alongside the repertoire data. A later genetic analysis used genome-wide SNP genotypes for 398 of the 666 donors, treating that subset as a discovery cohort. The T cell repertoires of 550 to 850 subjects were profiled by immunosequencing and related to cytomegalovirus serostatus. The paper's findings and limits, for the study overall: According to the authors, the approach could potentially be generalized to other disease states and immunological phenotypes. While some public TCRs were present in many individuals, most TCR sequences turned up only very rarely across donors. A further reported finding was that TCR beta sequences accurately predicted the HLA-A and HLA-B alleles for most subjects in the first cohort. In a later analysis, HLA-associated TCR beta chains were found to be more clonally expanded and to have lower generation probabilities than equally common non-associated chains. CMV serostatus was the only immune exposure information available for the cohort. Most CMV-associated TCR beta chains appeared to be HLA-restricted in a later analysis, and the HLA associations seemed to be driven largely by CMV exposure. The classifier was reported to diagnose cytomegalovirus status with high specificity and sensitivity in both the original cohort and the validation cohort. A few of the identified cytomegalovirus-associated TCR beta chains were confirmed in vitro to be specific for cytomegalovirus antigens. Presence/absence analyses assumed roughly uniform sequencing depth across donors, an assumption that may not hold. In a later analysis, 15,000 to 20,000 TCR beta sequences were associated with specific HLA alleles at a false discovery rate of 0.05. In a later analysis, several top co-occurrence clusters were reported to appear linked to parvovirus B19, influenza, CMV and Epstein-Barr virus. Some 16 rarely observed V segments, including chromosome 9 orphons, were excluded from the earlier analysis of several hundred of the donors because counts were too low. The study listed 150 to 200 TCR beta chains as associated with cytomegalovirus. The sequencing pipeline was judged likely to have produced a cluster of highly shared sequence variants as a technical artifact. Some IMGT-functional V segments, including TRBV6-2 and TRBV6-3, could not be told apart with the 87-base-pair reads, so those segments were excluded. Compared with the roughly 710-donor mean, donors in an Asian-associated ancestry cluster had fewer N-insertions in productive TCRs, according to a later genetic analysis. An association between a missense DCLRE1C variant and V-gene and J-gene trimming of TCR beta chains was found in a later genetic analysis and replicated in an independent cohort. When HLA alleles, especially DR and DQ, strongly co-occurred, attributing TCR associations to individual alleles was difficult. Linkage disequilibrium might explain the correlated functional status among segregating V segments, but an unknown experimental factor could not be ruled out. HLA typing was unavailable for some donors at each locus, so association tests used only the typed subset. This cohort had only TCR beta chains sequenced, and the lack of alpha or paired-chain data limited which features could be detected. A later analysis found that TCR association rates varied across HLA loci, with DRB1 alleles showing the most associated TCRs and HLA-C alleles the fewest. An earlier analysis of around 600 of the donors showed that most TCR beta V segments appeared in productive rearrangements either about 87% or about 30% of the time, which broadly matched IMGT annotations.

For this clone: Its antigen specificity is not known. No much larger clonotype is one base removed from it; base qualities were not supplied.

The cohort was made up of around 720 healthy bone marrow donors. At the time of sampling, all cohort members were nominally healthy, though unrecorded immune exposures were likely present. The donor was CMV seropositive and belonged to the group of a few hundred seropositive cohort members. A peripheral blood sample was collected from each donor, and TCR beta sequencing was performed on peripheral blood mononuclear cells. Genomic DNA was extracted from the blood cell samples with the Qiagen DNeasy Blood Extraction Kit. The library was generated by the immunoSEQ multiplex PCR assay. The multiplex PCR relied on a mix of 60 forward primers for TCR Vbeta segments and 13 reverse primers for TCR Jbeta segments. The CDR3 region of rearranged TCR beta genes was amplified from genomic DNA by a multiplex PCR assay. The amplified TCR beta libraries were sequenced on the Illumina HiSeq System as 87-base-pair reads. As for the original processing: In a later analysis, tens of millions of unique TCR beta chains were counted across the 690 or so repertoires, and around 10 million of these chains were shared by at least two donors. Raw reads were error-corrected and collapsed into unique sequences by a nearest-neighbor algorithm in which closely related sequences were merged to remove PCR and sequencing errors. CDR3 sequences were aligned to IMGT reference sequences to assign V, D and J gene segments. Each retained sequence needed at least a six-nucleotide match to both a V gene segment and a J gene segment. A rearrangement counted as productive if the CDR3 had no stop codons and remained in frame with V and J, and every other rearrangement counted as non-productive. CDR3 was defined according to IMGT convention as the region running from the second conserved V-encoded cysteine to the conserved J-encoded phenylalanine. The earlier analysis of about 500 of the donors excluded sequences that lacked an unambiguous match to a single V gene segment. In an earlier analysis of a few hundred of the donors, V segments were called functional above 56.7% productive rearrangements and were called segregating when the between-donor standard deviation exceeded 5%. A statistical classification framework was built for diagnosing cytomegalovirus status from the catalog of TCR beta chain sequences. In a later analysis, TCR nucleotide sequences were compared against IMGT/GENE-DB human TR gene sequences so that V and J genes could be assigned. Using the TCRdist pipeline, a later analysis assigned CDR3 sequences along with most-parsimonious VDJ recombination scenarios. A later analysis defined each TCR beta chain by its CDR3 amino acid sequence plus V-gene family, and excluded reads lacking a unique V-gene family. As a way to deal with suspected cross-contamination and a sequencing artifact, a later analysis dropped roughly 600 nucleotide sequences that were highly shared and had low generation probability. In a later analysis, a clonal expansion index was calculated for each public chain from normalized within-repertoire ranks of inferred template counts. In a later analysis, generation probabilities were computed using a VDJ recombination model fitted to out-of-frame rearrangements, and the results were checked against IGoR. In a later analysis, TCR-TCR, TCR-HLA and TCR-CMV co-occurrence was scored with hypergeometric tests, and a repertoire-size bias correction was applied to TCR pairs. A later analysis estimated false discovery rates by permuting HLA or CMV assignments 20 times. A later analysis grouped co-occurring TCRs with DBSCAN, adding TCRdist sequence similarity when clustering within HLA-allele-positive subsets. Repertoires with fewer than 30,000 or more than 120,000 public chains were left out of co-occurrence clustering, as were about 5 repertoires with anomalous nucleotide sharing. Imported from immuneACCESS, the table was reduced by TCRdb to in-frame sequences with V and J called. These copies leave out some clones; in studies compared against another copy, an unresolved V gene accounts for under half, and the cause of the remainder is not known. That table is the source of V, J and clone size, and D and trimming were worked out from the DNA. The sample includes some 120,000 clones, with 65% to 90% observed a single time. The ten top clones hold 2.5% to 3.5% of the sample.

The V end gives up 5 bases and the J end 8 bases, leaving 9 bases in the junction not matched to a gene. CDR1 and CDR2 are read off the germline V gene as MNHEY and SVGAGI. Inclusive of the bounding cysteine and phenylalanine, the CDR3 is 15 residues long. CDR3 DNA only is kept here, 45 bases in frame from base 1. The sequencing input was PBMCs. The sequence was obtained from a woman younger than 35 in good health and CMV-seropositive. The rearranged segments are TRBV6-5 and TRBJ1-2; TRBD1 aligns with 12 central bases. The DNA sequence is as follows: TGTGCCAGCAGTAACCCGGGACAGGGGGCAGGGGGCTACACCTTC. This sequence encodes CASSNPGQGAGGYTF.